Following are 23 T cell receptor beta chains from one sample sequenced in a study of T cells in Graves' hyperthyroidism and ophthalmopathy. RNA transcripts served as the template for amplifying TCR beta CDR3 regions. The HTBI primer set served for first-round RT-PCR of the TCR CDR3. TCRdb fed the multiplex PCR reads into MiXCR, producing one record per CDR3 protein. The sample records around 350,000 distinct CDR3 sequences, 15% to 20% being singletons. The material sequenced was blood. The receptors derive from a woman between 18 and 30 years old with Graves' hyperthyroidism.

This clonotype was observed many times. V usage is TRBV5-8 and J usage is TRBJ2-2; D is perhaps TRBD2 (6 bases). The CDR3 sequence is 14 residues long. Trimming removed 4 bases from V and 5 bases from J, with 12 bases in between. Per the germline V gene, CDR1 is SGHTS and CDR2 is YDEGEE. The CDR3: CASSTGTYTGELFF. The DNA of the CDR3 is TGTGCCAGCAGCACCGGGACTTATACCGGGGAGCTGTTTTTT.

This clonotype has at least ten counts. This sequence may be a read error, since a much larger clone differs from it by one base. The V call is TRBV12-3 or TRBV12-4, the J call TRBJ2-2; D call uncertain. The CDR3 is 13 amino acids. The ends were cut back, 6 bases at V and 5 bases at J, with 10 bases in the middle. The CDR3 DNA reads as TGTGCCAGCAGCCCGATGGCGACCGGGGAGCTGTTTTTT. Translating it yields CASSPMATGELFF.

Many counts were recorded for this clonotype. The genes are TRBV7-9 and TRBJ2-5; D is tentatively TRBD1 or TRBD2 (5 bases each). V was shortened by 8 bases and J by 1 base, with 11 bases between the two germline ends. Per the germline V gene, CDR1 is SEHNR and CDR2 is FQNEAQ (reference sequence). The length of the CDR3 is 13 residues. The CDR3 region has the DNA TGTGCCAGCGTTCGGGGCACCCAAGAGACCCAGTACTTC. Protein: CASVRGTQETQYF.

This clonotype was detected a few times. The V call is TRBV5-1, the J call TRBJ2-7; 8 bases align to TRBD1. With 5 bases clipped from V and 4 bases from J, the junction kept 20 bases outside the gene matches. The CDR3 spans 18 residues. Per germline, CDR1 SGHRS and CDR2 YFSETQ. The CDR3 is CASSNYAPRTGHTYEQYF. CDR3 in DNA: TGCGCCAGCAGTAATTATGCCCCCCGGACAGGGCATACTTACGAGCAGTACTTC.

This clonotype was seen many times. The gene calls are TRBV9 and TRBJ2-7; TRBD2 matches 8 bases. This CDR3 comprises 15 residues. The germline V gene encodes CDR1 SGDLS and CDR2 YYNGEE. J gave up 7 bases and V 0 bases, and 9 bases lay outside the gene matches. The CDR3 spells CASSVAFGGVKEQYF. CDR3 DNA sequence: TGTGCCAGCAGCGTAGCTTTCGGGGGGGTAAAAGAGCAGTACTTC.

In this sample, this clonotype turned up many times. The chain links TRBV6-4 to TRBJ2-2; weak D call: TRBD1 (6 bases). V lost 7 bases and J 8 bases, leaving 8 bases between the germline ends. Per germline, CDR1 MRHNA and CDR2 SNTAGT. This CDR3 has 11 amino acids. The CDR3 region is CASTGTGELFF. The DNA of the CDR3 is TGTGCCAGCACCGGGACAGGGGAGCTGTTTTTT.

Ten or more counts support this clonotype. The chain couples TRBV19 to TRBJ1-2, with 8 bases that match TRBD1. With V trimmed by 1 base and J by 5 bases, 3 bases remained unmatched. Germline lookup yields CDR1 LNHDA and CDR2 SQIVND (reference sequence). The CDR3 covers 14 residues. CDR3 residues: CASSIARTGYGYTF. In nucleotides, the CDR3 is TGTGCCAGTAGTATAGCCCGGACAGGGTATGGCTACACCTTC.

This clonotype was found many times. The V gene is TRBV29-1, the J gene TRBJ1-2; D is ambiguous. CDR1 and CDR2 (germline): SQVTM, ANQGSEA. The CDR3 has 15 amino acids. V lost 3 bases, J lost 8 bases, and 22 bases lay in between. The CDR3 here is CSVDDFNRPGLGYTF. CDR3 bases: TGCAGCGTTGATGACTTCAATAGGCCGGGTTTAGGCTACACCTTC.

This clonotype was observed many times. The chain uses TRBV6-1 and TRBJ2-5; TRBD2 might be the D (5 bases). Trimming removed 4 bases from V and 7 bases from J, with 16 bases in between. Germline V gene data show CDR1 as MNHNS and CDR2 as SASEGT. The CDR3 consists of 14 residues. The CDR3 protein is CASSAPRGRGTQYF. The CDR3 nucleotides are TGTGCCAGCAGTGCCCCCCGGGGTCGTGGGACCCAGTACTTC.

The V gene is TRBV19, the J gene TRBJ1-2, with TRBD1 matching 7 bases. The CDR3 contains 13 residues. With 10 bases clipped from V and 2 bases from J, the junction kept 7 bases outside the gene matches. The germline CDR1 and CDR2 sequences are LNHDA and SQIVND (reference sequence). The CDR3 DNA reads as TGTGCCACCCTCGAGACAGGGAACTATGGCTACACCTTC. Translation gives CATLETGNYGYTF.

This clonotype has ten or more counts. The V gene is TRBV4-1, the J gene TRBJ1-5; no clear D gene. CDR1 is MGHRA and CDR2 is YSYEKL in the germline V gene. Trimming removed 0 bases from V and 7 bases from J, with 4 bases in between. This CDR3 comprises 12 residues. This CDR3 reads CASSQDGQPQHF. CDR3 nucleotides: TGCGCCAGCAGCCAAGATGGGCAGCCCCAGCATTTT.

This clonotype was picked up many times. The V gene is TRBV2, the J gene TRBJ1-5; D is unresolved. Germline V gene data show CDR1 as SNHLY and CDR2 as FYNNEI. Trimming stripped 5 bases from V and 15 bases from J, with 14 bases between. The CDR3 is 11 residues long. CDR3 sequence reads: CASSSNAARHF. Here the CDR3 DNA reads TGTGCCAGCAGTAGTAACGCGGCAAGGCATTTT. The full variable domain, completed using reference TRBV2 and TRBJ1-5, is EPEVTQTPSHQVTQMGQEVILRCVPISNHLYFYWYRQILGQKVEFLVSFYNNEISEKSEIFDDQFSVERPDGSNFTLKIRSTKLEDSAMYFCASSSNAARHFGDGTRLSIL.

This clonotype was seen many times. The CDR3 DNA reads as TGTGCCAGCAGTGAAGCGAAGGGGGTCGGCCGATGCGAGCAGTACTTC. Amino acids: CASSEAKGVGRCEQYF. The chain couples TRBV2 to TRBJ2-7; TRBD1 might be the D (6 bases). Germline V gene sequence: CDR1 SNHLY, CDR2 FYNNEI. This CDR3 region has 16 residues. The V end lost 0 bases, the J end lost 6 bases, and 18 bases lay between the germline ends.

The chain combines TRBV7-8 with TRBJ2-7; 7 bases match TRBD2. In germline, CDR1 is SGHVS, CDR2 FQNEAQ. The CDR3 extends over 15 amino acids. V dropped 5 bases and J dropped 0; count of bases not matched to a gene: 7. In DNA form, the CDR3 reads TGTGCCAGCAGCCAAGAGGGCGGGGGCTCCTACGAGCAGTACTTC. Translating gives CASSQEGGGSYEQYF.

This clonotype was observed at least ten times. CDR3 sequence: CASIPNPRLAYEQYF. In nucleotides, the CDR3 is TGTGCCAGCATCCCAAACCCTCGGTTAGCCTACGAGCAGTACTTC. This rearrangement joins TRBV5-5 to TRBJ2-7; no reliable D call. CDR3 length equals 15 residues. Looked up from germline, CDR1 is SGHKS and CDR2 is YYEKEE (reference sequence). Trimming removed 6 bases from V and 2 bases from J, with 18 bases in between.

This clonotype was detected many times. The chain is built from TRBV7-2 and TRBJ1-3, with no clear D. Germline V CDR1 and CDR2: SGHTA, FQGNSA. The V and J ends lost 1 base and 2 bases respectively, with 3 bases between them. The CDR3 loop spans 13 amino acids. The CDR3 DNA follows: TGTGCCAGCAGCTTAGTTCCTGGAAACACCATATATTTT. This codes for CASSLVPGNTIYF.

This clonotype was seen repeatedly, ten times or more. The CDR3, as DNA: TGTGCCAGCAGCCCCCCGGGACTACAAGAGACCCAGTACTTC. It translates to CASSPPGLQETQYF. The chain has TRBV28 and TRBJ2-5; 7 positions agree with TRBD2. Trimming took 6 bases from V and 2 from J; bases not matched to a gene: 6. From germline, CDR1 is MDHEN and CDR2 SYDVKM. This CDR3 has 14 amino acids.

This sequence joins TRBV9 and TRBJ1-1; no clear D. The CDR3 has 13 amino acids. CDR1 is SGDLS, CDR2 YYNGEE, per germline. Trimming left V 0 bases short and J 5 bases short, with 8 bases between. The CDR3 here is CASSVVYGTEAFF. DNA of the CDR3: TGTGCCAGCAGCGTAGTTTATGGAACTGAAGCTTTCTTT.

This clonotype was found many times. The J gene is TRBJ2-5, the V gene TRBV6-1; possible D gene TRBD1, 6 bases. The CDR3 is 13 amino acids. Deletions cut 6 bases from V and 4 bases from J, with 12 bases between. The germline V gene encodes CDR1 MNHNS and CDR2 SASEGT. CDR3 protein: CASSPMGAETQYF. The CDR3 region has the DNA TGTGCCAGCAGCCCGATGGGGGCAGAGACCCAGTACTTC.

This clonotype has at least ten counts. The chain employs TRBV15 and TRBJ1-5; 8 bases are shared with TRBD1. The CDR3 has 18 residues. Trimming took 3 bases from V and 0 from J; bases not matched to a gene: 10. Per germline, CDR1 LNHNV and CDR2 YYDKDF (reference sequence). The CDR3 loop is CATSRSGTGDYSNQPQHF. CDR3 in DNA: TGTGCCACCAGCAGGTCCGGGACAGGAGATTATAGCAATCAGCCCCAGCATTTT.

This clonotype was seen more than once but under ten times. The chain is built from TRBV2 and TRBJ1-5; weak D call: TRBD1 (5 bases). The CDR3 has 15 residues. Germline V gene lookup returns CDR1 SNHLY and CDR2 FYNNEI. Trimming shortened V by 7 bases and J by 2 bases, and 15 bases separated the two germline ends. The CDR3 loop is CASNIGGGGNQPQHF. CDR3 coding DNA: TGTGCCAGCAACATCGGGGGGGGTGGCAATCAGCCCCAGCATTTT. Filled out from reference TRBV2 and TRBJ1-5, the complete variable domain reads EPEVTQTPSHQVTQMGQEVILRCVPISNHLYFYWYRQILGQKVEFLVSFYNNEISEKSEIFDDQFSVERPDGSNFTLKIRSTKLEDSAMYFCASNIGGGGNQPQHFGDGTRLSIL.

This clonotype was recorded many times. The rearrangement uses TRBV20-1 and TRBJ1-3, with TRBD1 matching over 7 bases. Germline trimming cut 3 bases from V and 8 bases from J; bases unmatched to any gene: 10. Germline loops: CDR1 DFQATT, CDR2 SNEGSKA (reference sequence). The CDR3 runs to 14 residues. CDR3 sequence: CSASQRGQGDTIYF. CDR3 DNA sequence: TGCAGTGCTAGTCAGAGGGGGCAGGGAGACACCATATATTTT.

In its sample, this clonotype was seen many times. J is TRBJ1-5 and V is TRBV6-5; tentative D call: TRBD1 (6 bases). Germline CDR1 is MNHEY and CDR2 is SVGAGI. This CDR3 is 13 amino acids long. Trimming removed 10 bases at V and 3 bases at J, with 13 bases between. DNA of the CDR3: TGTGCCACATCGACAGGCGTCAATCAGCCCCAGCATTTT. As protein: CATSTGVNQPQHF.